The 18 T cell receptor beta chains given below trace back to one sample, sequenced in a study of T cells in Graves' hyperthyroidism and ophthalmopathy. Amplification of TCR beta CDR3 regions used RNA as the template. The TCR CDR3 was amplified in a first-round RT-PCR using the HTBI primer set. TCRdb independently ran MiXCR on the multiplex PCR reads; one entry per CDR3 protein. The table records some 760,000 distinct CDR3 sequences, 12% to 15% of them present only once. Sequenced input: blood. The receptors were sampled from a woman in her late teens or twenties with Graves' hyperthyroidism.

V usage is TRBV25-1 and J usage is TRBJ2-3; 11 bases align to TRBD2. This CDR3 has 17 residues. The junction had 11 bases not matched to a gene; V was cut back by 5 bases and J by 4 bases. Per the germline V gene, CDR1 is MGHDK and CDR2 is SYGVNS. CDR3 nucleotide sequence: TGTGCCAGCAGTTTTTTAGCGGGAGGGCCGGAGGCAGATACGCAGTATTTT. The encoded protein is CASSFLAGGPEADTQYF.

DNA for the CDR3: TGTGCCAGCAGCGTAGAGAGGGGTATCATGGAGACCCAGTACTTC. It encodes CASSVERGIMETQYF. V is TRBV9 and J is TRBJ2-5; the D gene could be TRBD1 or TRBD2 (5 bases each). This CDR3 has 15 residues. Trimming pared 0 bases from V and 5 bases from J, leaving 14 bases between. Germline V lookup: CDR1 SGDLS, CDR2 YYNGEE.

The sample holds a few counts of this clonotype. This chain links TRBV20-1 with TRBJ1-3; D not resolved. Between the trimmed V and J ends, which lost 1 base and 0 bases, there was a span of 7 bases. This CDR3 has 14 amino acids. Per germline, CDR1 DFQATT and CDR2 SNEGSKA (reference sequence). CDR3 sequence (DNA): TGCAGTGCTAGAGGGCAGGTCTCTGGAAACACCATATATTTT. It encodes CSARGQVSGNTIYF.

Ten or more counts support this clonotype. The chain uses TRBV20-1 and TRBJ2-3; D possibly corresponds to TRBD2 (6 bases). The germline V gene encodes CDR1 DFQATT and CDR2 SNEGSKA (reference sequence). The CDR3 runs 15 residues. With 3 bases removed from V and 1 base from J, the gap between germline ends came to 14 bases. The CDR3 protein is CSASSTWGGTDTQYF. Written as DNA, the CDR3 is TGCAGTGCTAGCTCGACTTGGGGGGGCACAGATACGCAGTATTTT.

The V and J genes are TRBV18 and TRBJ2-3, with 8 bases lining up with TRBD2. In germline, CDR1 is KGHSH, CDR2 LQKENI. This CDR3 has 16 residues. V shed 0 bases and J 1 base; nucleotides not matched to a gene: 3. This CDR3 reads CASSPPTTSGTDTQYF. DNA of the CDR3: TGTGCCAGCTCACCACCGACGACTAGCGGCACAGATACGCAGTATTTT.

This clonotype came up a few times. The chain joins TRBV7-2 to TRBJ2-7, with D tentatively TRBD2 (7 bases). V was cut by 1 base and J by 2 bases, with 12 bases left in between. In germline, CDR1 is SGHTA, CDR2 FQGNSA. This CDR3 region has 15 residues. The chain's CDR3 is CASSLEGGGAYEQYF. CDR3 sequence (DNA): TGTGCCAGCAGCTTAGAGGGGGGGGGGGCCTACGAGCAGTACTTC.

The rearrangement links TRBV6-8 to TRBJ2-3, with 7 bases fitting TRBD2. V shed 4 bases and J 1 base; nucleotides not matched to a gene: 17. CDR3 length equals 19 residues. Germline lookup yields CDR1 MNHGY and CDR2 SAAAGT. The DNA of the CDR3 is TGTGCCAGCAGTTTGGATCGACGGGTCGGGGAGGGCTGCACAGATACGCAGTATTTT. It translates to CASSLDRRVGEGCTDTQYF.

V usage is TRBV10-3 and J usage is TRBJ2-7; perhaps D is TRBD1 or TRBD2 (5 bases each). Trimming stripped 6 bases from V and 6 bases from J, with 18 bases between. The CDR3 totals 14 residues. The germline V gene has CDR1 ENHRY and CDR2 SYGVKD. CDR3 amino acids: CAISERGPLGEQYF. The DNA for the CDR3 is TGTGCCATCAGCGAGAGGGGCCCCCTGGGCGAGCAGTACTTC.

J is TRBJ2-5 and V is TRBV28, with a weak D call TRBD2 (5 bases). The CDR3 is 11 amino acids. Germline assignment: CDR1 MDHEN and CDR2 SYDVKM. The ends were cut back, 6 bases at V and 3 bases at J, with 5 bases in the middle. The CDR3 loop reads CASREEETQYF. The CDR3 nucleotides read TGTGCCAGCAGGGAGGAAGAGACCCAGTACTTC.

This clonotype was seen repeatedly, ten times or more. This chain uses TRBV28 with TRBJ1-5; 9 bases line up with TRBD1. Germline values: CDR1 MDHEN, CDR2 SYDVKM. CDR3 length: 17 residues. V was clipped by 4 bases and J by 4 bases; unmatched bases: 11. CDR3 bases: TGTGCCAGCAGTTCTTTCCTTCTGGACAGGGGTAATCAGCCCCAGCATTTT. This codes for CASSSFLLDRGNQPQHF.

This clonotype appeared many times. The chain recombines TRBV7-9 with TRBJ2-3, with no clear D. This CDR3 spans 18 amino acids. Germline values: CDR1 SEHNR, CDR2 FQNEAQ (reference sequence). Trimming removed 2 bases at V and 0 bases at J, with 18 bases between. CDR3 nucleotides: TGTGCCAGCAGCTTAACGGGCTGGCCGAAGCAGAGCACAGATACGCAGTATTTT. This sequence encodes CASSLTGWPKQSTDTQYF.

This clonotype was seen ten or more times. This chain uses TRBV11-2 with TRBJ2-3; no reliable D call. The V end lost 5 bases, the J end lost 3 bases, and 6 bases lay between the germline ends. The CDR3 has 12 residues. Germline values: CDR1 SGHAT, CDR2 FQNNGV. The CDR3 loop reads CASSQTTDTQYF. The CDR3, as DNA: TGTGCCAGCAGCCAAACGACAGATACGCAGTATTTT.

There are a few counts of this clonotype. The CDR3 spells CATSISGAAGYTF. In DNA, the CDR3 is TGTGCCACCAGTATTTCGGGGGCCGCTGGCTACACCTTC. The chain combines TRBV24-1 with TRBJ1-2; a possible D gene is TRBD1 (6 bases). With 6 bases removed from V and 7 bases from J, the gap between germline ends came to 14 bases. CDR1 and CDR2 (germline): KGHDR, SFDVKD. The CDR3 consists of 13 residues.

This chain uses TRBV27 with TRBJ2-7, with D possibly matching TRBD2 (5 bases). The CDR3 is made up of 14 amino acids. V was trimmed by 5 bases and J by 7 bases, leaving 18 bases between them. Germline V CDR1 and CDR2: MNHEY, SMNVEV (reference sequence). This chain's CDR3 is CASSPTGSTGEQYF. The CDR3 DNA sequence: TGTGCCAGCAGTCCGACGGGTTCGACGGGGGAGCAGTACTTC.

The sample holds many counts of this clonotype. The genes are TRBV30 and TRBJ2-1; no clear D gene. V was clipped by 2 bases and J by 7 bases, with 18 bases between them. Per germline, CDR1 GTSNPN and CDR2 SVGIG (reference sequence). The CDR3 spans 15 residues. CDR3 in DNA: TGTGCCTGGAGTCGACGAGACGCCCGAAGGAATGAGCAGTTCTTC. As protein: CAWSRRDARRNEQFF. The full variable domain, with the rest looked up from reference TRBV30 and TRBJ2-1, is SQTIHQWPATLVQPVGSPLSLECTVEGTSNPNLYWYRQAAGRGLQLLFYSVGIGQISSEVPQNLSASRPQDRQFILSSKKLLLSDSGFYLCAWSRRDARRNEQFFGPGTRLTVL.

V and J are TRBV7-9 and TRBJ2-7; TRBD1 or TRBD2 may be the D gene (5 bases each). CDR3 length equals 15 residues. Between the trimmed V and J ends, which lost 4 bases and 0 bases, there was a span of 13 bases. Germline loops: CDR1 SEHNR, CDR2 FQNEAQ (reference sequence). The CDR3: CASSWGTGSSYEQYF. The DNA for the CDR3 is TGTGCCAGCAGCTGGGGGACCGGAAGCTCCTACGAGCAGTACTTC.

The CDR3 nucleotides read TGCGCCAGCACGGAAACAGGGTCCGCCGGGGAGCTGTTTTTT. Residues: CASTETGSAGELFF. This rearrangement joins TRBV5-1 to TRBJ2-2; possibly TRBD1 for D (6 bases). CDR1 SGHRS and CDR2 YFSETQ come from the germline V gene. The V gene lost 6 bases and the J gene lost 6 bases, with 15 bases spanning the gap. CDR3 length equals 14 residues. The entire variable domain, with the rest obtained from reference TRBV5-1 and TRBJ2-2, is as follows: KAGVTQTPRYLIKTRGQQVTLSCSPISGHRSVSWYQQTPGQGLQFLFEYFSETQRNKGNFPGRFSGRQFSNSRSEMNVSTLELGDSALYLCASTETGSAGELFFGEGSRLTVL.

CDR3 protein: CASSKQGPLYEQYF. The CDR3 nucleotides are TGTGCCAGCAGTAAACAGGGGCCACTATACGAGCAGTACTTC. The chain carries TRBV6-2 or TRBV6-3 and TRBJ2-7; 7 nucleotides line up with TRBD1. V trimming: 5 bases; J trimming: 4 bases; junction bases outside the gene matches: 8. Per the germline V gene, CDR1 is MNHEY and CDR2 is SVGEGT. The CDR3 length is 14 residues.